This T cell receptor beta chain came from a study of blood T cell repertoires in COVID-19. Overall study: The United States, Italy and Spain were the sources of the acute and convalescent COVID-19 samples. PBMCs, B-cell-depleted T cells, or T cells were the source of the cDNA or gDNA that made up the material.

Germline CDR1 MDHEN, CDR2 SYDVKM. The CDR3 totals 11 residues. V gave up 6 bases and J gave up 8 bases, with 7 bases separating them. Methods used by the authors: Nucleated cell number was recorded as an estimate derived from reference gene primer amplification. Assay: immunoSEQ multiplex PCR; the TCRdb copy retains only in-frame clones and omits some. The V and J calls and clone size come from that table; D and trimming were worked out from the DNA. The table includes roughly 220,000 clones, roughly 79% detected once. This clone was seen only a few times. It was during active infection that Seattle patients were enrolled and then longitudinally followed.

The sequence came from a woman of 80 years or more with COVID-19, enrolled during active disease. This chain links TRBV28 with TRBJ2-2; D might be TRBD2 (5 bases). What was sequenced was peripheral blood. CDR3 sequence: CASSRRGELFF. CDR3 DNA: TGTGCCAGCAGCCGGAGGGGGGAGCTGTTTTTT.